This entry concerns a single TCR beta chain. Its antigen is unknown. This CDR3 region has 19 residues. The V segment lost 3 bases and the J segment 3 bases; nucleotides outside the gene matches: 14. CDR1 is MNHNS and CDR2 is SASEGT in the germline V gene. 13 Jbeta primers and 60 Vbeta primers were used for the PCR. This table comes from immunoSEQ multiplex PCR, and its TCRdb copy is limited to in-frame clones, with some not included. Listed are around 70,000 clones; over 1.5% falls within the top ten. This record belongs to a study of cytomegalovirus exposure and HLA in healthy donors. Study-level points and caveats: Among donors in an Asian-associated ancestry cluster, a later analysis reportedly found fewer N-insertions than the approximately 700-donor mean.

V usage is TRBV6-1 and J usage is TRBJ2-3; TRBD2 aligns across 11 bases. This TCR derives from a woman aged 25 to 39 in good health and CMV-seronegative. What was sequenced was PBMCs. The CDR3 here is CASSEVPTPSGRRTDTQYF. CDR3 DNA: TGTGCCAGCAGTGAGGTCCCCACCCCTAGCGGGAGGCGAACAGATACGCAGTATTTT.